This T cell receptor beta chain derives from a study of T cells after posttransplantation cyclophosphamide. Whole-study results and caveats: After PTCy, TRB diversity resembled that of CNI/methotrexate controls. Tissue-infiltrating T cells from skin or gut overlapped little with blood T cells. Donor CD8+ memory clones often dominated recipient blood repertoires at later times.

Assay: immunoSEQ multiplex PCR; the TCRdb copy retains only in-frame clones and omits some. The sample carries about 13,000 clones, under 85% recorded once. Turning to this clone: The antigen remains unidentified.

This sequence originates from a man aged 45-60 years in good health, CMV-negative, and a related stem cell transplant donor. The sequencing input was memory CD4+ T cells sorted from PBMCs.

The CDR3 sequence: CASSLGGGNTGELFF. CDR3 bases: TGTGCCAGCAGCTTAGGCGGGGGAAACACCGGGGAGCTGTTTTTT. The chain couples TRBV11-2 to TRBJ2-2; 7 nucleotides line up with TRBD2. Looked up from germline, CDR1 is SGHAT and CDR2 is FQNNGV. The CDR3 runs 15 residues. The junction had 1 base not matched to a gene; V was cut back by 1 base and J by 2 bases.